These T cell receptor beta chains were read from a single sample in a study of T cells in Graves' hyperthyroidism and ophthalmopathy. TCRdb itself ran the multiplex PCR reads through MiXCR, one entry per CDR3 protein. Of 450,000 to 700,000 distinct CDR3 sequences listed, under 60% are singletons. What was sequenced was peripheral blood or thyroid tissue (not recorded which). These receptors were taken from a woman younger than 30 with Graves' hyperthyroidism. Both conserved end residues are part of each CDR3. The D gene is left open where the match is weak. Size is stated for part of the rows, as once, few or many counts, or as a class when the clone is expanded.

size: .; D: TRBD1; J: TRBJ2-7; V: TRBV4-1; CDR3: CASSQSLGTGVYEQYF; DNA: TGCGCCAGCAGCCAATCCTTGGGGACAGGGGTATACGAGCAGTACTTC
size: many; D: .; J: TRBJ1-2; V: TRBV20-1; CDR3: CSASEQEPFEPRDGYGYTF; DNA: TGCAGTGCTAGTGAACAGGAGCCCTTCGAGCCTAGAGACGGCTATGGCTACACCTTC
size: many; D: .; J: TRBJ1-1; V: TRBV7-9; CDR3: CASSLSAGVPTEAFF; DNA: TGTGCCAGCAGCTTGTCGGCAGGGGTGCCCACTGAAGCTTTCTTT
size: .; D: TRBD2; J: TRBJ2-1; V: TRBV20-1; CDR3: CSARFLAGFEQFF; DNA: TGCAGTGCTAGGTTCCTAGCGGGATTTGAGCAGTTCTTC
size: few; D: .; J: TRBJ2-7; V: TRBV7-6; CDR3: CASSLVADYNEQYF; DNA: TGTGCCAGCAGCTTGGTTGCGGACTACAATGAGCAGTACTTC
size: many; D: .; J: TRBJ2-2; V: TRBV12-3/TRBV12-4; CDR3: CASSFWGGAGELFF; DNA: TGTGCCAGCAGTTTTTGGGGCGGAGCCGGGGAGCTGTTTTTT
size: .; D: .; J: TRBJ2-2; V: TRBV11-2; CDR3: CASSLGRRGGTGELFF; DNA: TGTGCCAGCAGCTTGGGTAGACGGGGAGGTACCGGGGAGCTGTTTTTT
size: .; D: .; J: TRBJ1-1; V: TRBV20-1; CDR3: CSGGALNTEAFF; DNA: TGCAGTGGCGGGGCCTTGAACACTGAAGCTTTCTTT
size: few; D: .; J: TRBJ1-1; V: TRBV7-9; CDR3: CASSLAEAFF; DNA: TGTGCCAGCAGCTTAGCTGAGGCTTTCTTT
size: .; D: .; J: TRBJ1-2; V: TRBV7-8; CDR3: CASSLFADGYGYTF; DNA: TGTGCCAGCAGCTTATTCGCAGATGGCTATGGCTACACCTTC
size: .; D: .; J: TRBJ1-1; V: TRBV19; CDR3: CARSVPYGNTEAFF; DNA: TGTGCTAGATCCGTTCCATACGGGAACACTGAAGCTTTCTTT
size: .; D: .; J: TRBJ1-6; V: TRBV19; CDR3: CASSIAAGYNQPLHF; DNA: TGTGCCAGTAGTATAGCTGCGGGATACAATCAGCCCCTCCACTTT
size: many; D: TRBD2; J: TRBJ2-5; V: TRBV6-6; CDR3: CASSKTSPETQYF; DNA: TGTGCCAGCAGCAAGACTAGCCCAGAGACCCAGTACTTC
size: .; D: .; J: TRBJ1-4; V: TRBV11-1; CDR3: CASSRDMSSGKLFF; DNA: TGTGCCAGCAGCAGGGACATGAGCTCTGGAAAACTGTTTTTT
size: many; D: .; J: TRBJ2-7; V: TRBV9; CDR3: CASSLLTVNESYEQYF; DNA: TGTGCCAGCAGCCTTCTTACAGTTAACGAATCCTACGAGCAGTACTTC
size: .; D: TRBD1; J: TRBJ2-6; V: TRBV6-6; CDR3: CASSYFHGTGSSSGANVLTF; DNA: TGTGCCAGCAGTTACTTCCACGGGACAGGGTCCAGCTCTGGGGCCAACGTCCTGACTTTC
size: many; D: TRBD2; J: TRBJ2-5; V: TRBV7-9; CDR3: CASSSTSAGETQYF; DNA: TGTGCCAGCAGCTCGACTAGCGCAGGAGAGACCCAGTACTTC
size: .; D: .; J: TRBJ2-2; V: TRBV24-1; CDR3: CATRGSNTGELFF; DNA: TGTGCCACCAGGGGCTCGAACACCGGGGAGCTGTTCTTT
size: few; D: .; J: TRBJ2-5; V: TRBV11-2; CDR3: CASSPGPGAGETQYF; DNA: TGTGCCAGCAGCCCCGGGCCTGGGGCCGGAGAGACCCAGTACTTC
size: many; D: .; J: TRBJ2-7; V: TRBV4-1; CDR3: CASSQTDREGDEQYF; DNA: TGCGCCAGCAGCCAGACGGACAGGGAGGGTGACGAGCAGTACTTC
size: .; D: TRBD1; J: TRBJ1-6; V: TRBV5-1; CDR3: CASSLGQGSPLHF; DNA: TGCGCCAGCAGCCTCGGACAGGGTTCACCCCTCCACTTT
size: many; D: TRBD2; J: TRBJ2-5; V: TRBV4-3; CDR3: CASSQDRLAGSAETQYF; DNA: TGCGCCAGCAGCCAAGATAGGCTAGCGGGGAGCGCAGAGACCCAGTACTTC
size: few; D: .; J: TRBJ1-2; V: TRBV27; CDR3: CASSLSGGWGYGYTF; DNA: TGTGCCAGCAGTTTATCGGGAGGCTGGGGCTATGGCTACACCTTC
size: .; D: .; J: TRBJ2-7; V: TRBV19; CDR3: CASSDSHTYEQYF; DNA: TGTGCCAGTTCCGACTCCCATACCTACGAGCAGTACTTC
size: many; D: TRBD2; J: TRBJ2-7; V: TRBV6-6; CDR3: CASSYLASGPYEQYF; DNA: TGTGCCAGCAGTTACCTCGCTAGCGGGCCCTACGAGCAGTACTTC
size: many; D: TRBD2; J: TRBJ2-7; V: TRBV19; CDR3: CASSTRLAGAPYEQYF; DNA: TGTGCCAGTAGTACGAGACTAGCGGGGGCCCCCTACGAGCAGTACTTC
size: .; D: .; J: TRBJ1-1; V: TRBV7-2; CDR3: CASKSGSANNEAFF; DNA: TGTGCCAGCAAATCCGGGTCGGCAAACAATGAAGCTTTCTTT
size: .; D: .; J: TRBJ1-1; V: TRBV7-3; CDR3: CASSYSSSGTEAFF; DNA: TGTGCCAGCAGCTACTCCTCCTCGGGCACTGAAGCTTTCTTT
size: many; D: TRBD1; J: TRBJ2-7; V: TRBV10-3; CDR3: CAISAGGSYEQYF; DNA: TGTGCCATCAGTGCAGGGGGCTCCTACGAGCAGTACTTC
size: many; D: TRBD1; J: TRBJ1-1; V: TRBV7-3; CDR3: CASSPQQGEAFF; DNA: TGTGCCAGCAGCCCCCAACAGGGGGAAGCTTTCTTT
size: few; D: .; J: TRBJ2-3; V: TRBV2; CDR3: CASSELSTDTQYF; DNA: TGTGCCAGCAGTGAATTGAGCACAGATACGCAGTATTTT
size: .; D: .; J: TRBJ1-3; V: TRBV20-1; CDR3: CSARDWGQGHTIYF; DNA: TGCAGTGCTAGAGATTGGGGACAAGGACACACCATATATTTT
size: .; D: .; J: TRBJ2-7; V: TRBV7-9; CDR3: CASSTSETYGQYF; DNA: TGTGCCAGCAGCACCAGCGAGACCTACGGGCAGTACTTC
size: .; D: TRBD1; J: TRBJ1-2; V: TRBV7-2; CDR3: CASSWSGGGYGYTF; DNA: TGTGCCAGCAGCTGGTCAGGGGGAGGCTATGGCTACACCTTC
size: .; D: TRBD2; J: TRBJ2-1; V: TRBV20-1; CDR3: CSASSSGRYNEQFF; DNA: TGCAGTGCTAGTTCTAGCGGGAGATACAATGAGCAGTTCTTC
size: many; D: .; J: TRBJ2-5; V: TRBV3-1; CDR3: CASSQTGSQETQYF; DNA: TGTGCCAGCAGCCAAACGGGTTCCCAAGAGACCCAGTACTTC
size: .; D: .; J: TRBJ2-5; V: TRBV27; CDR3: CASSLYREPIQETQYF; DNA: TGTGCCAGCAGTCTATACAGGGAGCCCATACAAGAGACCCAGTACTTC
size: .; D: .; J: TRBJ1-1; V: TRBV30; CDR3: CAWSGGRNTEASF; DNA: TGTGCCTGGAGCGGGGGGCGAAACACTGAAGCTTCCTTT
size: .; D: .; J: TRBJ1-4; V: TRBV6-1; CDR3: CASSPLGGAAYNEKLFF; DNA: TGTGCCAGCAGTCCCCTTGGCGGGGCTGCCTACAATGAAAAACTGTTTTTT
size: .; D: .; J: TRBJ1-1; V: TRBV4-2; CDR3: CASSRDVRYTEAFF; DNA: TGTGCCAGCAGCCGAGATGTACGGTACACTGAAGCTTTCTTT
size: .; D: TRBD1; J: TRBJ2-6; V: TRBV29-1; CDR3: CSVGTGTGANVLTF; DNA: TGCAGCGTTGGGACAGGCACCGGGGCCAACGTCCTGACTTTC
size: many; D: TRBD1; J: TRBJ1-1; V: TRBV7-9; CDR3: CASSPQGWENTEAFF; DNA: TGTGCCAGCAGCCCACAGGGGTGGGAGAACACTGAAGCTTTCTTT
size: many; D: TRBD1; J: TRBJ1-6; V: TRBV5-1; CDR3: CASSMTGLLGNSPLHF; DNA: TGCGCCAGCAGCATGACAGGGCTCCTCGGTAATTCACCCCTCCACTTT
size: once; D: .; J: TRBJ2-7; V: TRBV24-1; CDR3: CATSAGERYEQYF; DNA: TGTGCCACCAGTGCGGGAGAAAGATACGAGCAGTACTTC
size: .; D: .; J: TRBJ1-2; V: TRBV29-1; CDR3: CSLGHRGWGYTF; DNA: TGCAGCTTAGGGCATAGGGGATGGGGATACACCTTC
size: .; D: .; J: TRBJ2-1; V: TRBV10-2; CDR3: CATDPGSTIYNEQFF; DNA: TGCGCCACCGATCCAGGGTCTACAATTTACAATGAGCAGTTCTTC
size: many; D: TRBD2; J: TRBJ2-5; V: TRBV3-1; CDR3: CASSQGASGRETQYF; DNA: TGTGCCAGCAGCCAAGGGGCTAGCGGGAGGGAGACCCAGTACTTC
size: .; D: .; J: TRBJ1-1; V: TRBV4-3; CDR3: CASSQVFFGTLNTEAFF; DNA: TGCGCCAGCAGCCAAGTATTCTTCGGTACGTTGAACACTGAAGCTTTCTTT
size: .; D: TRBD2; J: TRBJ2-1; V: TRBV12-3/TRBV12-4; CDR3: CASSPASGTRSGQFF; DNA: TGTGCCAGCAGTCCCGCTAGCGGGACCAGGTCGGGGCAGTTCTTC
size: .; D: TRBD1; J: TRBJ1-5; V: TRBV6-5; CDR3: CASMGFRGDQPQHF; DNA: TGTGCCAGCATGGGGTTCAGGGGGGATCAGCCCCAGCATTTT
size: .; D: .; J: TRBJ2-2; V: TRBV25-1; CDR3: CAPGTMNTGELFF; DNA: TGTGCTCCCGGGACAATGAACACCGGGGAGCTGTTTTTT
size: many; D: TRBD1; J: TRBJ2-6; V: TRBV2; CDR3: CASSGQGAFLSGANVLTF; DNA: TGTGCCAGCAGTGGACAGGGGGCGTTCTTATCGGGGGCCAACGTCCTGACTTTC
size: many; D: .; J: TRBJ1-3; V: TRBV10-2; CDR3: CASSESSTGNTIYF; DNA: TGCGCCAGCAGTGAGTCGTCAACTGGAAACACCATATATTTT
size: many; D: .; J: TRBJ1-1; V: TRBV12-3/TRBV12-4; CDR3: CASSSDQNTEAFF; DNA: TGTGCCAGCAGTTCGGACCAGAACACTGAAGCTTTCTTT
size: once; D: .; J: TRBJ1-2; V: TRBV2; CDR3: CASCQDERGYTF; DNA: TGTGCCAGCTGTCAGGACGAACGTGGCTACACCTTC